This T cell receptor beta chain was identified during a study of blood T cell repertoires in COVID-19. Study-wide context: Specimens from acute and convalescent COVID-19 originated in the United States, Italy and Spain. Sources were T cells, B-cell-depleted T cells, or PBMCs; the material itself was cDNA or gDNA.

Original methodology: The authors estimated nucleated cell counts from reference gene primer amplification. The table came from immunoSEQ multiplex PCR; TCRdb's copy has only in-frame clones and leaves some out. V and J calls and clone size follow that table, whereas D and trimming were derived from the DNA. The profile covers just over 300,000 clones, with around 87% appearing a single time and approximately 4% taken by the ten largest. The CDR3 loop spans 15 amino acids. Germline V gives CDR1 MNHNS, CDR2 SASEGT. V was clipped by 2 bases and J by 13 bases; unmatched bases: 9. Allocation to cohorts depended on clinical history reported by the participants.

This clonotype originated in a young woman with acute COVID-19. The specimen sequenced was PBMCs or T cells enriched from blood (not recorded which). This chain uses TRBV6-1 with TRBJ1-6; 9 bases line up with TRBD1. The CDR3 DNA is TGTGCCAGCAGTGAATCAGGGGTAGACAGGGGGCCCCTCCACTTT. This sequence encodes CASSESGVDRGPLHF.